Below are 30 T cell receptor beta chains sequenced from a single sample in a study of T cell responses to AZD1222 COVID-19 vaccine. Clones were read by immunoSEQ multiplex PCR, and TCRdb kept only the in-frame ones, dropping some. This sample has 160,000 or so clones, with less than 95% found just once. Sequenced here: peripheral blood, sampled on day 0 of AZD1222 vaccination. The receptors stem from an adult in good health.

The chain combines TRBV28 with TRBJ1-3, with a weak D call TRBD1 (6 bases). Germline lookup yields CDR1 MDHEN and CDR2 SYDVKM. This CDR3 spans 18 amino acids. Trimming removed 3 bases from V and 1 base from J, with 19 bases in between. This chain's CDR3 is CASSFSPPGVLSGNTIYF. Here the CDR3 DNA reads TGTGCCAGCAGTTTTTCTCCCCCAGGGGTTTTGTCTGGAAACACCATATATTTT. The variable domain in full, with the rest retrieved from reference TRBV28 and TRBJ1-3, is DVKVTQSSRYLVKRTGEKVFLECVQDMDHENMFWYRQDPGLGLRLIYFSYDVKMKEKGDIPEGYSVSREKKERFSLILESASTNQTSMYLCASSFSPPGVLSGNTIYFGEGSWLTVV.

This CDR3 is CASSFSGAPTTYEQYF. In DNA, the CDR3 is TGTGCCAGCAGTTTTTCCGGGGCACCAACGACCTACGAGCAGTACTTC. This rearrangement joins TRBV27 to TRBJ2-7; either TRBD1 or TRBD2 may supply D (5 bases each). Germline values: CDR1 MNHEY, CDR2 SMNVEV (reference sequence). The CDR3 covers 16 residues. The germline V and J ends were trimmed by 3 bases and 2 bases, with 17 bases remaining between them.

This chain connects TRBV7-2 to TRBJ1-2; D remains ambiguous. V lost 5 bases and J 2 bases, leaving 9 bases between the germline ends. This CDR3 is 13 amino acids long. The germline V gene has CDR1 SGHTA and CDR2 FQGNSA. The CDR3 region has the DNA TGTGCCAGCAGCCAGTCTCACAACTATGGCTACACCTTC. It translates to CASSQSHNYGYTF.

Within the sample, this clone is medium-sized. This chain uses TRBV25-1 with TRBJ2-7; 11 bases align to TRBD1. V was clipped by 6 bases and J by 9 bases; unmatched bases: 22. The CDR3 length is 18 residues. Germline V gene lookup returns CDR1 MGHDK and CDR2 SYGVNS. In DNA form, the CDR3 reads TGTGCCAGCAGCACTCCCGGGACAGGGGGGAGCACCCCCCAGGGGCAGTACTTC. This translates into CASSTPGTGGSTPQGQYF.

The gene calls are TRBV29-1 and TRBJ2-7; D is perhaps TRBD2 (6 bases). The CDR3 is made up of 12 amino acids. Trimming took off 4 bases at V and 2 bases at J, with 9 bases between the two ends. Germline-derived CDR1 and CDR2 are SQVTM and ANQGSEA. The CDR3: CSVAEGTYEQYF. For the CDR3, the DNA is TGCAGCGTTGCGGAGGGTACCTACGAGCAGTACTTC.

The V and J genes are TRBV5-6 and TRBJ2-7, with D possibly being TRBD1 (6 bases). V lost 4 bases, J lost 4 bases, and 15 bases lay in between. The CDR3 has 14 residues. Germline V gene sequence: CDR1 SGHDT, CDR2 YYEEEE. CDR3 protein: CASSRTGFGYEQYF. CDR3 bases: TGTGCCAGCAGCAGAACAGGGTTCGGTTACGAGCAGTACTTC.

The chain recombines TRBV7-6 with TRBJ1-4; D not resolved. Trimming shortened V by 1 base and J by 4 bases, and 10 bases separated the two germline ends. The CDR3 loop spans 15 amino acids. Germline loops: CDR1 SGHVS, CDR2 FNYEAQ. This chain's CDR3 is CASSLEPGFNEKLFF. The CDR3 bases are TGTGCCAGCAGCTTAGAGCCAGGATTTAATGAAAAACTGTTTTTT.

J is TRBJ2-7 and V is TRBV27, with D possibly being TRBD1 (5 bases). Trimming took off 4 bases at V and 1 base at J, with 23 bases between the two ends. CDR1 MNHEY and CDR2 SMNVEV come from the germline V gene (reference sequence). This CDR3 spans 18 amino acids. CDR3 loop: CASSSLGVRVPLSYEQYF. For the CDR3, the DNA is TGTGCCAGCAGTTCTTTAGGGGTCCGTGTCCCCTTGTCCTACGAGCAGTACTTC.

J is TRBJ2-3 and V is TRBV15; D gene ambiguous. From germline, CDR1 is LNHNV and CDR2 YYDKDF (reference sequence). The CDR3 length is 17 residues. Trimming took off 6 bases at V and 2 bases at J, with 21 bases between the two ends. In nucleotides, the CDR3 is TGTGCCACCAGAAGGGATACTCAGCAATATGCCACAGATACGCAGTATTTT. It yields the protein CATRRDTQQYATDTQYF.

This chain links TRBV7-2 with TRBJ2-7; TRBD1 matches 7 bases. The V gene end was trimmed by 3 bases and the J gene end by 5 bases; junction bases not matched to a gene: 16. CDR3 size: 17 residues. Germline V gene sequence: CDR1 SGHTA, CDR2 FQGNSA. CDR3 coding DNA: TGTGCCAGCAGCTTCCTGAACAGGGGTGATTTGGGGAACGAGCAGTACTTC. It codes for CASSFLNRGDLGNEQYF.

This chain uses TRBV5-1 with TRBJ2-5; no definite D call. Germline V gives CDR1 SGHRS, CDR2 YFSETQ. CDR3 length: 15 amino acids. Trimming left V 0 bases short and J 2 bases short, with 11 bases between. The CDR3 DNA reads TGCGCCAGCAGCTTGGTGGGTAGCTTACAAGAGACCCAGTACTTC. Encoded protein: CASSLVGSLQETQYF.

The chain employs TRBV14 and TRBJ1-2; no definite D call. Trimming shortened V by 5 bases and J by 4 bases, and 11 bases separated the two germline ends. This CDR3 spans 13 amino acids. CDR1 is SGHDN, CDR2 FVKESK, per germline. CDR3 nucleotides: TGTGCCAGCAGCGGAAGCCTGGGCTATGGCTACACCTTC. Residues: CASSGSLGYGYTF.

The chain combines TRBV7-9 with TRBJ1-5; D is uncertain. The CDR3 length is 13 residues. The germline V and J ends were trimmed by 6 bases and 6 bases, with 12 bases remaining between them. The germline V gene has CDR1 SEHNR and CDR2 FQNEAQ (reference sequence). The DNA for the CDR3 is TGTGCCAGCAGGCGTTGTTGGGGTCAGCCCCAGCATTTT. Translation gives CASRRCWGQPQHF.

Concerning this clone: The sample holds other DNA sequences that translate to the same CDR3. The chain carries TRBV18 and TRBJ1-2; 12 bases are a match to TRBD1. The CDR3 sequence is 14 residues long. V shed 3 bases, J shed 6 bases, and the junction held 2 bases outside the gene matches. Per germline, CDR1 KGHSH and CDR2 LQKENI. The CDR3 is CASSPGTGGDGYTF. As DNA, the CDR3 is TGTGCCAGCTCACCCGGGACAGGGGGCGATGGCTACACCTTC.

The chain couples TRBV28 to TRBJ1-4; TRBD1 matches at 7 bases. This CDR3 is built from 14 residues. CDR1 is MDHEN and CDR2 is SYDVKM in the germline V gene. V shed 7 bases, J shed 7 bases, and the junction held 9 bases outside the gene matches. Written as DNA, the CDR3 is TGTGCCAGCACCCAGGGGGATGGGAGTGAAAAACTGTTTTTT. Amino acid sequence: CASTQGDGSEKLFF.

The chain has TRBV11-3 and TRBJ2-3; the match to TRBD2 covers 13 bases. The J segment lost 7 bases and the V segment lost 5 bases, leaving 9 bases of the junction unmatched. There are 16 residues in the CDR3. Germline CDR1 reads SGHNT; CDR2 reads YENEEA. DNA of the CDR3: TGTGCCAGCAGCCCGGGACTAGCGGGACCTGTAAATACGCAGTATTTT. Translation: CASSPGLAGPVNTQYF.

J is TRBJ1-1 and V is TRBV18; 8 nucleotides agree with TRBD1. CDR1 and CDR2 from the germline V gene are KGHSH and LQKENI. Germline trimming cut 3 bases from V and 1 base from J; bases unmatched to any gene: 4. This CDR3 has 15 amino acids. DNA for the CDR3: TGTGCCAGCTCACCCTCCGACAGGGGGAACACTGAAGCTTTCTTT. Translation: CASSPSDRGNTEAFF. Full variable domain (missing parts from reference TRBV18 and TRBJ1-1): NAGVMQNPRHLVRRRGQEARLRCSPMKGHSHVYWYRQLPEEGLKFMVYLQKENIIDESGMPKERFSAEFPKEGPSILRIQQVVRGDSAAYFCASSPSDRGNTEAFFGQGTRLTVV.

The chain carries TRBV5-1 and TRBJ1-3; 10 bases line up with TRBD1. There are 18 residues in the CDR3. CDR1 and CDR2 (germline): SGHRS, YFSETQ. J gave up 1 base and V 1 base, and 8 bases lay outside the gene matches. CDR3 nucleotides: TGCGCCAGCAGCTTGAGAAGAGGACAGGGGGAATCTGGAAACACCATATATTTT. Its translation: CASSLRRGQGESGNTIYF.

This chain connects TRBV4-1 to TRBJ1-3; tentative D call: TRBD1 (5 bases). The V end was cut by 0 bases, the J end by 4 bases, with 13 bases between. This CDR3 contains 16 residues. CDR1 and CDR2 from the germline V gene are MGHRA and YSYEKL. CDR3 sequence (DNA): TGCGCCAGCAGCCAAGAAGGGGTTCTATCCGGAAACACCATATATTTT. The encoded protein is CASSQEGVLSGNTIYF.

Regarding this clone: The junction differs from germline at one of its ends, possibly a read error. The CDR3 region has the DNA TGTGCTAGCAGCCCAGGGAACACCGGGGAGCTGTTTTTT. Its translation: CASSPGNTGELFF. The rearrangement links TRBV7-7 to TRBJ2-2; D is unresolved. This CDR3 has 13 residues. Germline-derived CDR1 and CDR2 are SSHAT and FNYEAQ (reference sequence). The whole variable domain, remainder taken from reference TRBV7-7 and TRBJ2-2, is GAGVSQSPRYKVTKRGQDVTLRCDPISSHATLYWYQQALGQGPEFLTYFNYEAQPDKSGLPSDRFSAERPEGSISTLTIQRTEQRDSAMYRCASSPGNTGELFFGEGSRLTVL.

This rearrangement joins TRBV6-5 to TRBJ1-1; D uncertain. CDR3 length: 16 amino acids. V lost 2 bases to trimming and J lost 1 base, with 14 bases between them. Germline V gives CDR1 MNHEY, CDR2 SVGAGI. CDR3 sequence (DNA): TGTGCCAGCAGTTACCCCAAAGGCCCGGGGAACACTGAAGCTTTCTTT. Protein: CASSYPKGPGNTEAFF.

This rearrangement joins TRBV5-4 to TRBJ1-1; D is possibly TRBD1 (6 bases). There are 14 residues in the CDR3. Germline CDR1 SGHNT, CDR2 YYREEE (reference sequence). The V end was cut by 2 bases, the J end by 3 bases, with 11 bases between. CDR3 region: CASSFYRVDTEAFF. Written as DNA, the CDR3 is TGTGCCAGCAGCTTTTACAGGGTTGACACTGAAGCTTTCTTT.

This chain connects TRBV19 to TRBJ1-1, with D unclear. The V end lost 2 bases, the J end lost 1 base, and 11 bases lay between the germline ends. This CDR3 has 15 residues. CDR1 is LNHDA, CDR2 SQIVND, per germline (reference sequence). DNA for the CDR3: TGTGCCAGTAGTATATTGGCAGGCTCGAACACTGAAGCTTTCTTT. Its protein product is CASSILAGSNTEAFF.

This clone was observed a handful of times. This chain connects TRBV2 to TRBJ2-1, with TRBD2 identical over 13 bases. The V and J ends lost 4 bases and 9 bases, in that order; junction bases with no gene match: 6. Germline lookup yields CDR1 SNHLY and CDR2 FYNNEI. CDR3 size: 15 residues. The CDR3 loop reads CASSGTSGRGSEQFF. Written as DNA, the CDR3 is TGTGCCAGCAGTGGGACTAGCGGGAGAGGTAGTGAGCAGTTCTTC.

The chain links TRBV19 to TRBJ2-3; TRBD2 is a possible D gene (5 bases). Trimming pared 5 bases from V and 0 bases from J, leaving 18 bases between. The CDR3 is made up of 17 amino acids. Germline lookup yields CDR1 LNHDA and CDR2 SQIVND (reference sequence). CDR3 sequence reads: CASSPRRTRGSTDTQYF. The CDR3, as DNA: TGTGCCAGTAGTCCTCGACGGACTCGAGGAAGCACAGATACGCAGTATTTT.

This chain joins TRBV4-2 and TRBJ1-3; D remains ambiguous. There are 15 residues in the CDR3. V dropped 0 bases and J dropped 1 base, with 7 bases sitting between them. The germline V gene has CDR1 LGHNA and CDR2 YNFKEQ. CDR3 sequence (DNA): TGTGCCAGCAGCCAAGATTCGAGTTCTGGAAACACCATATATTTT. This sequence encodes CASSQDSSSGNTIYF.

This chain connects TRBV13 to TRBJ2-3; D gene ambiguous. V lost 1 base and J 4 bases, leaving 6 bases between the germline ends. This CDR3 region has 13 residues. Germline V gene lookup returns CDR1 PRHDT and CDR2 FYEKMQ (reference sequence). The CDR3 sequence is CASSLVGADTQYF. The CDR3 nucleotides are TGTGCCAGCAGCTTAGTTGGGGCAGATACGCAGTATTTT.

V and J are TRBV7-3 and TRBJ2-1, with 9 nucleotides matching TRBD2. Germline lookup yields CDR1 SGHTA and CDR2 FQGTGA. CDR3 length: 15 amino acids. The V gene end was trimmed by 2 bases and the J gene end by 8 bases; junction bases not matched to a gene: 7. CDR3 sequence: CASSLRSGSGYEQFF. The DNA of the CDR3 is TGTGCCAGCAGCTTACGTAGCGGGAGTGGATATGAGCAGTTCTTC.

The genes are TRBV2 and TRBJ2-1; TRBD2 agrees at 8 bases. The CDR3 consists of 17 residues. Trimming took 6 bases from V and 0 from J; bases not matched to a gene: 10. Germline V CDR1 and CDR2: SNHLY, FYNNEI. The CDR3 region is CASSLLADLSSYNEQFF. The CDR3 DNA reads as TGTGCCAGCAGCTTACTAGCGGACCTGAGCTCCTACAATGAGCAGTTCTTC.

The chain is built from TRBV4-1 and TRBJ2-3; possibly TRBD1 for D (5 bases). Germline V CDR1 and CDR2: MGHRA, YSYEKL. The CDR3 extends over 15 amino acids. V dropped 0 bases and J dropped 4 bases, with 11 bases sitting between them. CDR3 DNA sequence: TGCGCCAGCAGCCAAGATAGGGGTAGCTCAGATACGCAGTATTTT. Encoded protein: CASSQDRGSSDTQYF.